The T cell receptor beta chain under discussion was sequenced for a study of spatial heterogeneity in lung cancer. Study context: Beta-chain sequences were consistently detected more often than alpha-chain sequences. The mean occurrence of each unique TCR and UMI combination in raw reads exceeded 8.5.

V dropped 3 bases and J dropped 5; count of bases not matched to a gene: 5. Germline V gives CDR1 SEHNR, CDR2 FQNEAQ (reference sequence). The CDR3 loop spans 16 amino acids. Sample time point: sample taken at primary tumor resection. The study sequenced unsorted whole RNA from tumor, nontumor lung or frozen PBMC. Untreated early-stage non-small cell lung cancer patients, fewer than 85 in total, were the donors. The presence of a unique molecular identifier marked each TCR cDNA molecule. TCRdb ran MiXCR on the 5' RACE reads and lists one entry per CDR3 protein. The data contain over 90,000 distinct CDR3 sequences, 7.5% to 10% of them singletons.

Here the sequenced sample was PBMCs, taken at surgery. The rearrangement uses TRBV7-9 and TRBJ2-3, with TRBD2 identical over 13 bases. The receptor's source is a male donor with early-stage non-small cell lung cancer. This CDR3 is CASSFGTSGVRDTQYF. CDR3 nucleotide sequence: TGTGCCAGCAGCTTCGGGACTAGCGGGGTCAGAGATACGCAGTATTTT.